This TCR beta chain originates from a study of Graves' ophthalmopathy and Graves' hyperthyroidism (dated by TCRdb to 2016 to 2019). Broadly, across the study: Peripheral blood was collected before any treatment was given, at the time of initial diagnosis. TCR beta repertoire signatures were used to distinguish Graves' ophthalmopathy from Graves' hyperthyroidism and to predict progression to ophthalmopathy. The 100 or so discovery patients were randomly divided into training and test sets at a 7:3 ratio. For independent validation, a separate cohort was made up of about 18 hyperthyroidism patients plus 17 patients who later progressed from hyperthyroidism to ophthalmopathy. In total, some 130 blood samples were TCR-sequenced: fewer than 50 ophthalmopathy, over 70 hyperthyroidism and some 17 hyperthyroidism-to-ophthalmopathy patients. A discovery set of 100 patients (roughly 41 ophthalmopathy, just over 55 stable hyperthyroidism) was enrolled to explore V-J signatures distinguishing ophthalmopathy from hyperthyroidism. In over 5 hyperthyroidism patients, the T-cell repertoires found in thyroid tissue were compared with those found in blood. Once sampling was done, hyperthyroidism patients were given methimazole at a starting dose of 30 mg daily, while ophthalmopathy patients were given high-dose intravenous methylprednisolone.

A patient counted as having stable hyperthyroidism if there was no progression to ophthalmopathy within 18 months of follow-up. The hyperthyroidism patients were 18 to 65 years old and newly diagnosed, with a disease duration of less than 2 months. Patients with other autoimmune diseases, uncontrolled infections, pregnancy or lactation were excluded. Diagnosis relied on clinical symptoms, serum thyroxine, TRAb, thyroid ultrasound and orbital computed tomography. PBMCs were isolated from about 9.2 ml of fresh peripheral blood by Ficoll-Paque density gradient centrifugation. Trizol reagent was used to extract the total RNA, and its quality was then checked on an Agilent 2100 Bioanalyzer. V is clipped by 4 bases and J by 0 bases, and the sequence between their germline boundaries is 15 bases long. The cysteine opens and the phenylalanine closes a CDR3 of 16 amino acids. Only the CDR3 part of the read is kept: 48 bases, read in frame from the first base. From the germline V gene, CDR1 is SGHTA and CDR2 is FQGNSA.

Overall study results and their limits: Most expanded thyroid clonotypes with a frequency above 0.001 also appeared in blood, which suggests that blood repertoires may reflect the immune response in the thyroid. Sample size was not statistically predetermined, and group allocation was not concealed from the investigators. Ophthalmopathy was separated from stable hyperthyroidism by the 13-signature model with roughly 90% sensitivity and approximately 84% specificity in cross-validation and with 80%/75% in the test set. In validation, the model predicted ophthalmopathy progression with 55% to 71% sensitivity and approximately 72% specificity; around twelve predicted patients were CT-confirmed with GO in a median of approximately 6.2 months.

For repertoire sequencing, the TCR beta CDR3 regions were amplified from RNA transcripts. HTBI primers and the Qiagen OneStep RT-PCR kit were used in a first-round RT-PCR, which was followed by a second-round multiplex PCR, size selection and purification. Libraries were sequenced paired-end with 100 bp reads on an Illumina HiSeq2000. As for how the authors treated the data: Reads were processed with SOAPnuke, discarding reads with adapters, uncalled bases, mean Phred below 15, or no exact constant-primer or identifier match. COPE v1.2.5 was used to merge the high-quality paired reads. Each unique nucleotide sequence was defined as a clonotype, and clonotypes were aligned to IMGT TRB V, D and J references with MiTCR v1.1. Only V-J combinations with frequency above 0.0001 were analysed, covering around 99% of repertoires. A TCR clonal expansion and chaos score per V-J combination was defined as the ratio of F50 clonal expansion to chaos observed in the TCRdist matrix. Welch's t-statistics and random forest were used to reduce features to 10 to 15 V-J combinations, which were fed into a naive Bayes classifier. The Morisita-Horn index was used to measure how similar the thyroid and blood repertoires were. TCRdb handled the public reads itself, with Q25 trimming in fastp and clone calling in MiXCR, and kept productive beta chains. Rows merge per CDR3 protein into single entries with the most common DNA and genes. These V and J calls derive from TCRdb rather than the authors' analysis. For this sample the table gives 350,000 to 400,000 distinct CDR3 sequences, of which about 16% were detected only once. About 7.3% of the sample rests with the top ten.

This clonotype has ten or more counts. This clone's antigen is unknown. The record has no base qualities; no much larger clone is one base away. The TCR sequence derives from a woman between 18 and 30 years old with stable Graves' hyperthyroidism. Donor details come from another sample of the same person, matched by shared clones. Here the chain combines TRBV7-2 and TRBJ1-1, and perhaps TRBD1 as D gene, on 6 matching bases. The sequenced sample was peripheral blood. The nucleotide sequence reads TGTGCCAGCAGCTCTAAGACAGGCCCCATGAACACTGAAGCTTTCTTT. Translation gives CASSSKTGPMNTEAFF.